This entry lists 32 T cell receptor beta chains sequenced from one sample in a study of shared clonotypes between healthy human individuals. Sequenced by immunoSEQ multiplex PCR; TCRdb stores in-frame clones only, minus some. The table includes roughly 410,000 clones, 90% to 98% detected once. The specimen sequenced was memory CD8+ T cells sorted from blood. As to subset: CD45RO+ cells pooled with CCR7-negative TemRA cells. The receptor source for this set is a young man in good health.

This sequence joins TRBV30 and TRBJ2-7; no clear D. The V and J ends lost 3 bases and 0 bases respectively, with 9 bases between them. Germline V lookup: CDR1 GTSNPN, CDR2 SVGIG (reference sequence). The CDR3 has 13 residues. The CDR3 nucleotides read TGTGCCTGGAGCTTCGGCAGCTCCTACGAGCAGTACTTC. This translates into CAWSFGSSYEQYF.

The chain combines TRBV2 with TRBJ2-4; D gene uncertain. Per germline, CDR1 SNHLY and CDR2 FYNNEI. Trimming took off 3 bases at V and 0 bases at J, with 12 bases between the two ends. The CDR3 covers 16 residues. The CDR3 sequence is CASSDELHLAKNIQYF. As DNA, the CDR3 is TGTGCCAGCAGTGATGAGCTACACCTAGCCAAAAACATTCAGTACTTC. Drawing the rest from reference TRBV2 and TRBJ2-4, the complete variable domain is EPEVTQTPSHQVTQMGQEVILRCVPISNHLYFYWYRQILGQKVEFLVSFYNNEISEKSEIFDDQFSVERPDGSNFTLKIRSTKLEDSAMYFCASSDELHLAKNIQYFGAGTRLSVL.

The rearrangement joins TRBV10-3 to TRBJ1-3; possible D gene TRBD1, 5 bases. CDR1 and CDR2 (germline): ENHRY, SYGVKD. The CDR3 loop spans 16 amino acids. V shed 4 bases and J shed 0 bases, with 13 bases lying between them. The CDR3 protein is CAISGGSIISGNTIYF. Here the CDR3 DNA reads TGTGCCATCAGTGGGGGCAGCATAATCTCTGGAAACACCATATATTTT.

The V call is TRBV15, the J call TRBJ1-1; D remains unclear. V lost 1 base to trimming and J lost 1 base, with 19 bases between them. Germline V gene data show CDR1 as LNHNV and CDR2 as YYDKDF (reference sequence). The CDR3 consists of 18 residues. This chain's CDR3 is CATSRASSKAFQNTEAFF. DNA for the CDR3: TGTGCCACCAGCAGAGCAAGCTCGAAGGCGTTTCAGAACACTGAAGCTTTCTTT. The entire variable domain, with the rest obtained from reference TRBV15 and TRBJ1-1, is as follows: DAMVIQNPRYQVTQFGKPVTLSCSQTLNHNVMYWYQQKSSQAPKLLFHYYDKDFNNEADTPDNFQSRRPNTSFCFLDIRSPGLGDTAMYLCATSRASSKAFQNTEAFFGQGTRLTVV.

The chain carries TRBV19 and TRBJ1-5, with D hard to call. V lost 7 bases and J lost 5, with 15 bases in between. Germline V gives CDR1 LNHDA, CDR2 SQIVND (reference sequence). This CDR3 comprises 14 residues. The CDR3 DNA is TGTGCCAGTACCCCGGGTAGTTCTTATCAGCCCCAGCATTTT. This codes for CASTPGSSYQPQHF.

This chain joins TRBV11-2 and TRBJ2-1; D may be TRBD2 (5 bases). The V end was cut by 1 base, the J end by 5 bases, with 12 bases between. Germline values: CDR1 SGHAT, CDR2 FQNNGV. The CDR3 contains 15 residues. The CDR3 reads CASSLVWNGDNEQFF. The CDR3 nucleotides read TGTGCCAGCAGCTTAGTCTGGAACGGGGACAATGAGCAGTTCTTC.

The V and J genes are TRBV5-5 and TRBJ2-5; 11 bases align to TRBD1. Germline V gives CDR1 SGHKS, CDR2 YYEKEE (reference sequence). V shed 5 bases and J 4 bases; nucleotides not matched to a gene: 1. This CDR3 has 13 residues. CDR3 sequence (DNA): TGTGCCAGCAGGGGGACAGGGGGAGAGACCCAGTACTTC. It is translated as CASRGTGGETQYF.

The CDR3 spells CASSPRAGSYEQYF. The DNA of the CDR3 is TGTGCCAGCAGCCCCCGCGCCGGGTCCTACGAGCAGTACTTC. The chain carries TRBV7-3 and TRBJ2-7; D gene unclear. This CDR3 has 14 residues. In germline, CDR1 is SGHTA, CDR2 FQGTGA. Trimming took 5 bases from V and 1 from J, leaving 12 bases between them.

The chain couples TRBV5-1 to TRBJ2-5; tentatively, D is TRBD1 (6 bases). The germline CDR1 and CDR2 sequences are SGHRS and YFSETQ. The CDR3 is 14 residues long. V was shortened by 4 bases and J by 4 bases, with 14 bases between the two germline ends. The CDR3 here is CASSLRDNGETQYF. CDR3 nucleotide sequence: TGCGCCAGCAGCCTACGGGACAATGGAGAGACCCAGTACTTC.

The CDR3 DNA reads as TGTGCTAGACCCAGGGACAGGGGGGTTCTGAGCTCCTACAATGAGCAGTTCTTC. Translated: CARPRDRGVLSSYNEQFF. This chain connects TRBV7-7 to TRBJ2-1; 11 bases agree with TRBD1. The CDR3 is 18 residues long. The V gene's germline CDR1 is SSHAT and CDR2 FNYEAQ (reference sequence).

This clone was counted a single time. The V gene is TRBV19, the J gene TRBJ1-3; D is unresolved. Looked up from germline, CDR1 is LNHDA and CDR2 is SQIVND (reference sequence). The CDR3 has 14 amino acids. Trimming shortened V by 2 bases and J by 1 base, and 6 bases separated the two germline ends. The CDR3 spells CASSISASGNTIYF. The CDR3 bases are TGTGCCAGTAGTATATCGGCTTCTGGAAACACCATATATTTT. Full variable domain (outside the CDR3, taken from reference TRBV19 and TRBJ1-3): DGGITQSPKYLFRKEGQNVTLSCEQNLNHDAMYWYRQDPGQGLRLIYYSQIVNDFQKGDIAEGYSVSREKKESFPLTVTSAQKNPTAFYLCASSISASGNTIYFGEGSWLTVV.

The V gene is TRBV28, the J gene TRBJ1-1; D is ambiguous. The CDR3 is made up of 13 amino acids. Germline-derived CDR1 and CDR2 are MDHEN and SYDVKM. The V and J ends lost 2 bases and 10 bases respectively, with 14 bases between them. In DNA, the CDR3 is TGTGCCAGCAGTTTAACCCCCCGGTGGGGAGCTTTCTTT. The encoded protein is CASSLTPRWGAFF.

Regarding this clone: Other DNA sequences of this sample code for an identical CDR3. The CDR3 nucleotides read TGTGCCAGCAGGTCTGGGGCCAACGTCCTGACTTTC. It specifies CASRSGANVLTF. This rearrangement joins TRBV28 to TRBJ2-6; D remains ambiguous. The V and J ends lost 6 bases and 1 base respectively, with 1 base between them. The CDR3 length is 12 residues. Germline loops: CDR1 MDHEN, CDR2 SYDVKM.

This clone was recorded once. This rearrangement joins TRBV5-6 to TRBJ1-2; D may be TRBD1 (6 bases). V was clipped by 3 bases and J by 1 base, with 13 bases between them. Germline values: CDR1 SGHDT, CDR2 YYEEEE. This CDR3 spans 15 amino acids. The CDR3 DNA reads as TGTGCCAGCAGCTCCACAGGGTCCCTTAACTATGGCTACACCTTC. It specifies CASSSTGSLNYGYTF.

The DNA of the CDR3 is TGTGCCAGCAGTCTCAATGAGCAGTTCTTC. Its protein product is CASSLNEQFF. The rearrangement joins TRBV25-1 to TRBJ2-1; D is uncertain. The V and J ends lost 5 bases and 6 bases respectively, with 2 bases between them. Per germline, CDR1 MGHDK and CDR2 SYGVNS. The CDR3 is 10 amino acids.

The rearrangement uses TRBV5-4 and TRBJ2-3, with 12 bases lining up with TRBD2. This CDR3 region has 17 residues. Trimming removed 2 bases from V and 3 bases from J; junction bases left unmatched: 7. Germline loops: CDR1 SGHNT, CDR2 YYREEE (reference sequence). CDR3 nucleotides: TGTGCCAGCAGCTTTCCTCTAGCGGGAGGGGCTACAGATACGCAGTATTTT. This gives the protein CASSFPLAGGATDTQYF.

The chain combines TRBV19 with TRBJ2-3; D remains unclear. The CDR3 totals 16 residues. V gave up 1 base and J gave up 2 bases, with 13 bases separating them. CDR1 is LNHDA, CDR2 SQIVND, per germline (reference sequence). DNA for the CDR3: TGTGCCAGTAGTATAGGGGGTTTGGCACTCACAGATACGCAGTATTTT. Translation: CASSIGGLALTDTQYF.

The chain is built from TRBV5-5 and TRBJ1-4; D unclear. V gave up 1 base and J gave up 5 bases, with 9 bases separating them. The CDR3 covers 14 residues. Germline CDR1 SGHKS, CDR2 YYEKEE (reference sequence). The chain's CDR3 is CASSLLPLNEKLFF. CDR3 coding DNA: TGTGCCAGCAGCTTGCTACCGCTGAATGAAAAACTGTTTTTT. Full variable domain (remainder filled in from reference TRBV5-5 and TRBJ1-4): DAGVTQSPTHLIKTRGQQVTLRCSPISGHKSVSWYQQVLGQGPQFIFQYYEKEERGRGNFPDRFSARQFPNYSSELNVNALLLGDSALYLCASSLLPLNEKLFFGSGTQLSVL.

The chain carries TRBV5-8 and TRBJ1-6; no definite D call. Trimming cost V 0 bases and J 3 bases, with 7 bases left between them. In germline, CDR1 is SGHTS, CDR2 YDEGEE. The CDR3 consists of 15 residues. CDR3 sequence: CASSLAGNYNSPLHF. Here the CDR3 DNA reads TGTGCCAGCAGCTTGGCCGGGAACTATAATTCACCCCTCCACTTT.

This chain links TRBV28 with TRBJ2-2; maybe TRBD1 (6 bases). This CDR3 is 15 amino acids long. Germline V gene sequence: CDR1 MDHEN, CDR2 SYDVKM. Trimming removed 5 bases from V and 1 base from J, with 11 bases in between. CDR3 in amino acids: CASSRTRGNTGELFF. In nucleotides, the CDR3 is TGTGCCAGCAGTAGAACCAGGGGGAACACCGGGGAGCTGTTTTTT.

This clone came up a few times. This chain joins TRBV5-1 and TRBJ1-1; D gene ambiguous. CDR1 is SGHRS and CDR2 is YFSETQ in the germline V gene. Trimming removed 1 base at V and 3 bases at J, with 7 bases between. The CDR3 totals 13 residues. Here the CDR3 DNA reads TGCGCCAGCAGCTTGACCCCCTACACTGAAGCTTTCTTT. Encoded protein: CASSLTPYTEAFF.

The chain is built from TRBV2 and TRBJ2-1, with D possibly TRBD2 on 6 matching bases. Germline V CDR1 and CDR2: SNHLY, FYNNEI. Trimming shortened V by 6 bases and J by 0 bases, and 12 bases separated the two germline ends. The CDR3 spans 15 residues. In DNA form, the CDR3 reads TGTGCCAGCAGGGAGGGCGGGTCCTCCTACAATGAGCAGTTCTTC. Protein: CASREGGSSYNEQFF. The whole variable domain, remainder taken from reference TRBV2 and TRBJ2-1, is EPEVTQTPSHQVTQMGQEVILRCVPISNHLYFYWYRQILGQKVEFLVSFYNNEISEKSEIFDDQFSVERPDGSNFTLKIRSTKLEDSAMYFCASREGGSSYNEQFFGPGTRLTVL.

The rearrangement uses TRBV10-1 and TRBJ1-1; tentatively, D is TRBD1 (5 bases). This CDR3 has 14 residues. CDR1 and CDR2 from the germline V gene are WNHNN and SYGVQD (reference sequence). Trimming pared 4 bases from V and 4 bases from J, leaving 13 bases between. CDR3 DNA sequence: TGCGCCAGCAGTGCGGACCCAGGGAGCACTGAAGCTTTCTTT. Encoded protein: CASSADPGSTEAFF.

Worth noting for this clone: Other DNA variants within this sample encode the same CDR3. This chain uses TRBV30 with TRBJ2-5, with D possibly being TRBD1 (5 bases). V was pared by 2 bases and J by 4 bases, with 8 bases between. Germline V lookup: CDR1 GTSNPN, CDR2 SVGIG (reference sequence). The CDR3 is 12 amino acids. The CDR3 reads CAWSRQGETQYF. In DNA, the CDR3 is TGTGCCTGGAGTAGGCAGGGAGAGACCCAGTACTTC.

This chain links TRBV19 with TRBJ2-3; 8 nucleotides align to TRBD2. Germline V lookup: CDR1 LNHDA, CDR2 SQIVND (reference sequence). The V and J ends lost 3 bases and 6 bases, in that order; junction bases with no gene match: 5. The CDR3 runs 14 residues. DNA of the CDR3: TGTGCCAGTAGTATGAGCGGGAGAGGTGATACGCAGTATTTT. This translates into CASSMSGRGDTQYF.

The chain is built from TRBV5-4 and TRBJ1-1; D gene ambiguous. The CDR3 extends over 13 amino acids. Looked up from germline, CDR1 is SGHNT and CDR2 is YYREEE (reference sequence). Trimming removed 0 bases from V and 1 base from J, with 4 bases in between. The CDR3 loop is CASSLGANTEAFF. Written as DNA, the CDR3 is TGTGCCAGCAGCTTGGGAGCGAACACTGAAGCTTTCTTT.

The rearrangement joins TRBV19 to TRBJ2-2; a possible D gene is TRBD2 (6 bases). V was cut by 2 bases and J by 3 bases, with 13 bases left in between. Germline V CDR1 and CDR2: LNHDA, SQIVND (reference sequence). The CDR3 is 16 amino acids. CDR3 in amino acids: CASSIRAGKDTGELFF. The CDR3 bases are TGTGCCAGTAGTATACGGGCGGGAAAGGACACCGGGGAGCTGTTTTTT.

Note on this clone: Other DNA variants within this sample encode the same CDR3. The chain carries TRBV28 and TRBJ2-7; no definite D call. V was shortened by 3 bases and J by 2 bases, with 5 bases between the two germline ends. CDR3 length: 12 amino acids. Germline values: CDR1 MDHEN, CDR2 SYDVKM. The CDR3 region is CASSFWAYEQYF. CDR3 sequence (DNA): TGTGCCAGCAGTTTCTGGGCCTACGAGCAGTACTTC.

This chain joins TRBV5-1 and TRBJ2-7; D gene uncertain. Looked up from germline, CDR1 is SGHRS and CDR2 is YFSETQ. Deletions cut 0 bases from V and 2 bases from J, with 9 bases between. CDR3 size: 14 residues. The CDR3 loop is CASSLGRNAYEQYF. The CDR3 DNA reads TGCGCCAGCAGCTTGGGGCGGAATGCCTACGAGCAGTACTTC.

Concerning this clone: Additional DNA sequences in this sample encode the identical CDR3. The chain combines TRBV2 with TRBJ2-1; D is undetermined. The CDR3 totals 13 residues. The V end lost 6 bases, the J end lost 0 bases, and 6 bases lay between the germline ends. CDR1 and CDR2 from the germline V gene are SNHLY and FYNNEI. CDR3 sequence reads: CASRTGSYNEQFF. Written as DNA, the CDR3 is TGTGCCAGCAGGACGGGCTCCTACAATGAGCAGTTCTTC. Full variable domain (remainder filled in from reference TRBV2 and TRBJ2-1): EPEVTQTPSHQVTQMGQEVILRCVPISNHLYFYWYRQILGQKVEFLVSFYNNEISEKSEIFDDQFSVERPDGSNFTLKIRSTKLEDSAMYFCASRTGSYNEQFFGPGTRLTVL.

In its sample, this clone was seen a few times. The V gene is TRBV19, the J gene TRBJ2-2; unclear D gene. This CDR3 comprises 14 residues. The germline CDR1 and CDR2 sequences are LNHDA and SQIVND (reference sequence). The V and J ends lost 4 bases and 3 bases respectively, with 9 bases between them. CDR3 loop: CASSRSGHTGELFF. The CDR3 region has the DNA TGTGCCAGTAGTAGGTCAGGACACACCGGGGAGCTGTTTTTT.

The chain recombines TRBV2 with TRBJ1-1, with TRBD1 matching over 9 bases. CDR1 is SNHLY and CDR2 is FYNNEI in the germline V gene. The CDR3 totals 11 residues. The trim removed 6 bases at V and 11 bases at J, leaving 4 bases unmatched. DNA of the CDR3: TGTGCCAGCAGGGCGACAGGGGGGGCTTTCTTT. Translation gives CASRATGGAFF.